This paragraph reports one TCR beta chain. The repertoire was sequenced with immunoSEQ multiplex PCR; TCRdb's copy has only in-frame clones and lacks some. The sample shows tens of thousands of clones, approximately 81% of them seen only once. The data originate from a study of radiation and T cells in renal cell carcinoma. The time point: blood 2 weeks post-SBRT. Indicated treatment: 15 Gy SBRT to primary tumor, nephrectomy 4 weeks later. V was clipped by 6 bases and J by 2 bases, with 7 bases between them. Germline CDR1 reads MNHEY; CDR2 reads SVGAGI. CDR3 length: 12 amino acids. The clonotype originates from a man in his sixties with renal cell carcinoma. The rearrangement joins TRBV6-5 to TRBJ1-2; D may be TRBD1 (5 bases). Sample: blood, taken from a patient whose treatment included radiotherapy and nephrectomy. The CDR3 region is CASRQVNYGYTF. The CDR3 DNA reads as TGTGCCAGCAGACAGGTGAACTATGGCTACACCTTC.